This TCR beta chain was retrieved from a study of CD8 T cells in Susac syndrome. Germline V gene lookup returns CDR1 MNHEY and CDR2 SMNVEV (reference sequence). Trimming at V came to 7 bases and at J to 3 bases, leaving 3 bases not matched to a gene. The length of the CDR3 is 15 residues. Reverse transcription of about 0.5 to 1 ug RNA used random hexamers. TCRdb re-called the immunoSEQ multiplex PCR reads with MiXCR, one entry per CDR3 protein. The sample contains 120,000 to 150,000 distinct CDR3 sequences, over 85% of which appear only once. The receptor comes from a human donor in good health. This chain connects TRBV27 to TRBJ2-2, with 12 bases that match TRBD2. Material: CD8+ T cells from PBMCs. CDR3 protein: CASTLAGGHTGELFF. The DNA of the CDR3 is TGTGCCAGCACCCTAGCGGGAGGGCACACCGGGGAGCTGTTTTTT.